These T cell receptor beta chains were read from a single sample in a study of cytomegalovirus exposure and HLA in healthy donors. Sequencing was performed with immunoSEQ multiplex PCR; in TCRdb, only in-frame clones are kept and a portion is missing. This sample has about 69,000 clones; 74% occur once, and the top ten carry around 10%. The source material was PBMCs. These receptors originate from a woman aged 55-70 years in good health and CMV-seropositive. Both conserved end residues are part of each CDR3. D genes are given only for firm matches. Expanded clones are given a class, and other clones once, few, many or no size at all.

v_gene	d_gene	j_gene	abundance	CDR3aa	CDR3nt
TRBV30	TRBD1	TRBJ1-1	-	CATQDRGRQAFF	TGTGCCACCCAGGACAGGGGGCGGCAAGCTTTCTTT
TRBV6-5	-	TRBJ1-1	-	CASRAISRSEAFF	TGTGCCAGCAGGGCAATCTCTCGTTCTGAAGCTTTCTTT
TRBV10-2	-	TRBJ1-6	-	CASSHREALGSPLHF	TGCGCCAGCAGTCACAGGGAAGCCTTGGGATCACCCCTCCACTTT
TRBV10-3	TRBD1	TRBJ1-4	few	CAIRGTGDEKLFF	TGTGCCATCAGAGGGACAGGGGATGAAAAACTGTTTTTT
TRBV7-9	TRBD1	TRBJ1-2	-	CASSLLQVTSGGASGYTF	TGTGCCAGCAGCTTATTACAGGTCACCTCAGGGGGCGCTAGTGGCTACACCTTC
TRBV27	-	TRBJ1-1	few	CASSSTTDMNTEAFF	TGTGCCAGCAGTTCCACGACTGATATGAACACTGAAGCTTTCTTT
TRBV15	TRBD1	TRBJ2-1	-	CATSRQTTGVEEQFF	TGTGCCACCAGCAGGCAAACAACAGGGGTCGAGGAGCAGTTCTTC
TRBV30	TRBD1	TRBJ2-7	few	CAWRGTGGEQYF	TGTGCCTGGAGAGGAACAGGGGGCGAGCAGTACTTC
TRBV5-1	TRBD2	TRBJ2-7	-	CASSPSGTSYEQYF	TGCGCCAGCAGCCCCTCCGGGACTAGTTACGAGCAGTACTTC
TRBV10-3	-	TRBJ2-1	-	CAISVDNEQFF	TGTGCCATCAGTGTCGACAATGAGCAGTTCTTC
TRBV2	-	TRBJ2-7	once	CASSEPTRLTYEQYF	TGTGCCAGCAGTGAACCGACCAGGCTTACCTACGAGCAGTACTTC
TRBV5-1	TRBD2	TRBJ2-5	-	CASSLNGRGETQYF	TGCGCCAGCAGCTTGAACGGGAGGGGGGAGACCCAGTACTTC
TRBV2	TRBD1	TRBJ1-2	-	CASRTQGLNYGYTF	TGTGCCAGCAGGACACAGGGGCTTAACTATGGCTACACCTTC
TRBV2	-	TRBJ2-7	-	CASTPDSYEQYF	TGTGCCAGCACACCGGACAGCTACGAGCAGTACTTC
TRBV14	-	TRBJ1-3	-	CASSPLGGAGGGNTIYF	TGTGCCAGCAGCCCCCTTGGCGGTGCGGGAGGAGGAAACACCATATATTTT
TRBV25-1	-	TRBJ1-1	once	CASSKQVNTEAFF	TGTGCCAGCAGTAAGCAGGTGAACACTGAAGCTTTCTTT
TRBV2	TRBD1	TRBJ1-2	-	CASRTGANYGYTF	TGTGCCAGCCGGACAGGGGCCAACTATGGCTACACCTTC
TRBV4-1	-	TRBJ2-1	-	CASSISGGTNEQFF	TGCGCCAGCAGCATATCCGGGGGAACCAATGAGCAGTTCTTC
TRBV15	TRBD1	TRBJ1-2	few	CATSIRTGAYGYTF	TGTGCCACCAGCATACGGACAGGCGCCTATGGCTACACCTTC
TRBV10-1	-	TRBJ1-1	-	CASSEFTGTKAEAFF	TGCGCCAGCAGTGAATTTACCGGGACAAAAGCTGAAGCTTTCTTT
TRBV5-1	TRBD1	TRBJ1-2	-	CASSLGQGNGYTF	TGCGCCAGCAGCTTAGGACAGGGGAATGGCTACACCTTC
TRBV4-1	-	TRBJ1-1	-	CASSQELGQNTEAFF	TGCGCCAGCAGCCAAGAGCTCGGACAAAACACTGAAGCTTTCTTT
TRBV5-1	-	TRBJ1-4	few	CASSPQGDNEKLFF	TGCGCCAGCAGCCCACAGGGAGATAATGAAAAACTGTTTTTT
TRBV6-1	-	TRBJ2-3	-	CASQDQGYTQYF	TGTGCCAGCCAAGATCAGGGTTATACGCAGTATTTT
TRBV11-3	TRBD1	TRBJ2-7	-	CASSYGQGRLYEQYF	TGTGCCAGCAGCTACGGACAGGGGCGCCTATACGAGCAGTACTTC
TRBV2	TRBD1	TRBJ1-2	-	CASSGQGASNIDGYTF	TGTGCCAGCAGTGGACAGGGGGCGAGTAATATCGATGGCTACACCTTC
TRBV6-6	-	TRBJ2-2	-	CASLLTGGPGELFF	TGTGCCAGCCTTCTGACGGGGGGCCCCGGGGAGCTGTTTTTT
TRBV5-8	TRBD1	TRBJ2-2	-	CASSFRTGRSTGELFF	TGTGCCAGCAGCTTCAGGACAGGGAGAAGCACCGGGGAGCTGTTTTTT
TRBV4-1	TRBD1	TRBJ1-2	-	CASSQAPGTASGYTF	TGCGCCAGCAGCCAAGCCCCCGGGACAGCCTCGGGCTACACCTTC
TRBV2	TRBD2	TRBJ2-7	-	CASSEILGGSPFGEQYF	TGTGCCAGCAGTGAAATTTTAGGCGGGAGTCCGTTTGGCGAGCAGTACTTC
TRBV9	-	TRBJ1-1	once	CASSVDRNTEAFF	TGTGCCAGCAGCGTAGACAGAAACACTGAAGCTTTCTTT
TRBV19	TRBD2	TRBJ2-3	few	CASGRTRGNTDTQYF	TGTGCCAGTGGTAGGACTAGGGGAAACACAGATACGCAGTATTTT